The present T cell receptor (beta chain) was sequenced within a study of blood T cell repertoires in COVID-19. The table came from immunoSEQ multiplex PCR; TCRdb's copy has only in-frame clones and leaves some out. The table has some 80,000 clones, 75% to 90% seen once; the top ten hold 3%. Deletions cut 1 base from V and 3 bases from J, with 14 bases between. CDR1 and CDR2 (germline): GTSNPN, SVGIG (reference sequence). This CDR3 has 15 amino acids. The source of this sequence is a woman aged 45-65 years with active or convalescent COVID-19. This sequence joins TRBV30 and TRBJ2-3; D is ambiguous. Sequencing input: peripheral blood. CDR3 in amino acids: CAWSDGSFGTDTQYF. CDR3 in DNA: TGTGCCTGGAGTGACGGGTCTTTTGGGACAGATACGCAGTATTTT.